This passage covers 27 T cell receptor beta chains from one sample sequenced in a study of Graves' ophthalmopathy and Graves' hyperthyroidism. The sequenced template was RNA, covering the TCR beta CDR3 region. The workflow started with a first-round RT-PCR run with HTBI primers and then moved on to a second-round multiplex PCR. TCRdb analysed the multiplex PCR reads with MiXCR anew, one entry per CDR3 protein. The sample consists of some 380,000 distinct CDR3 sequences, approximately 15% of them appearing once. Sequenced input: peripheral blood. Receptors originate from a woman aged 18-29 years with stable Graves' hyperthyroidism.

This clonotype was detected ten times or more. This chain joins TRBV29-1 and TRBJ1-1; D gene uncertain. V gave up 4 bases and J gave up 4 bases, with 4 bases separating them. The CDR3 contains 10 residues. The germline V gene has CDR1 SQVTM and CDR2 ANQGSEA. The CDR3 spells CSVGGTEAFF. CDR3 in DNA: TGCAGCGTTGGAGGCACTGAAGCTTTCTTT.

Turning to this clonotype: A read error may be the cause here, since a much bigger clone is one base away. V usage is TRBV6-2 or TRBV6-3 and J usage is TRBJ2-2; a possible D gene is TRBD2 (6 bases). The CDR3 contains 11 residues. The germline V gene has CDR1 MNHEY and CDR2 SVGEGT. The CDR3 DNA sequence: TGTGCCAGCACCCATGGCGGGGAGCTGTGTTTT. The encoded protein is CASTHGGELCF.

The CDR3 region is CASSLVSGDKETQYF. DNA for the CDR3: TGTGCCAGCAGCTTAGTTAGCGGGGATAAAGAGACCCAGTACTTC. The chain carries TRBV11-3 and TRBJ2-5, with TRBD2 matching 8 bases. CDR1 SGHNT and CDR2 YENEEA come from the germline V gene. The V gene end was trimmed by 1 base and the J gene end by 3 bases; junction bases not matched to a gene: 4. The CDR3 is made up of 15 amino acids.

The table lists this clonotype with many counts. The V and J genes are TRBV12-3 or TRBV12-4 and TRBJ1-2; TRBD1 is a possible D gene (5 bases). V shed 6 bases and J shed 8 bases, with 16 bases lying between them. This CDR3 has 13 amino acids. The CDR3 DNA follows: TGTGCCAGCAGCTTGCGATCTGGGGGGGGCTACACCTTC. This encodes CASSLRSGGGYTF.

Many counts were recorded for this clonotype. V usage is TRBV6-5 and J usage is TRBJ2-7, with D possibly matching TRBD1 (6 bases). Germline V lookup: CDR1 MNHEY, CDR2 SVGAGI. There are 14 residues in the CDR3. Trimming removed 2 bases at V and 3 bases at J, with 11 bases between. CDR3 nucleotides: TGTGCCAGCAGTTACACAGGGAAAAACTACGAGCAGTACTTC. Translation gives CASSYTGKNYEQYF.

At least ten counts were recorded for this clonotype. The conserved final phenylalanine or tryptophan is absent from the CDR3, which likely points to a read error. The J gene is TRBJ1-2, the V gene TRBV20-1; 7 positions match TRBD1. This CDR3 comprises 14 residues. Germline loops: CDR1 DFQATT, CDR2 SNEGSKA (reference sequence). Trimming removed 5 bases from V and 7 bases from J; junction bases left unmatched: 13. CDR3 nucleotides: TGCAGTGCTGCCATCAGGGGGGCTATCCGTGGCTACACCTCC. It is translated as CSAAIRGAIRGYTS.

The chain carries TRBV19 and TRBJ2-7; TRBD1 matches 9 bases. This CDR3 spans 16 amino acids. Germline V lookup: CDR1 LNHDA, CDR2 SQIVND (reference sequence). V was clipped by 4 bases and J by 0 bases; unmatched bases: 7. In DNA form, the CDR3 reads TGTGCCAGTAGTACTCGCCGGGACAGGGACTCCTACGAGCAGTACTTC. Its protein product is CASSTRRDRDSYEQYF.

This clonotype was counted at least ten times. The chain links TRBV2 to TRBJ1-1, with 8 bases lining up with TRBD1. Germline V gene lookup returns CDR1 SNHLY and CDR2 FYNNEI. The CDR3 loop spans 13 amino acids. Trimming removed 4 bases from V and 8 bases from J; junction bases left unmatched: 6. The CDR3 bases are TGTGCCAGCAGTGTAAGACAGGGGATGGAAGCTTTCTTT. The encoded protein is CASSVRQGMEAFF.

This clonotype was seen more than once but under ten times. One end of the junction is discordant with germline, which a read error may explain. V gene TRBV13 combines with J gene TRBJ2-5; perhaps TRBD2 as D (6 bases). CDR3 size: 13 residues. Germline-derived CDR1 and CDR2 are PRHDT and FYEKMQ (reference sequence). CDR3 in DNA: TGTGCCAGCAGCTTTCAGGGAGGAGGGACCCAGCACTTC. It specifies CASSFQGGGTQHF. Complete variable domain (other parts from reference TRBV13 and TRBJ2-5): AAGVIQSPRHLIKEKRETATLKCYPIPRHDTVYWYQQGPGQDPQFLISFYEKMQSDKGSIPDRFSAQQFSDYHSELNMSSLELGDSALYFCASSFQGGGTQHFGPGTRLLVL.

This clonotype was seen ten or more times. The V call is TRBV6-1, the J call TRBJ1-6; D is ambiguous. Germline assignment: CDR1 MNHNS and CDR2 SASEGT. The CDR3 runs 13 residues. V lost 6 bases and J lost 8, with 11 bases in between. The CDR3 spells CASRPEVDSPLHF. CDR3 nucleotide sequence: TGTGCCAGCAGGCCCGAGGTTGATTCACCCCTCCACTTT.

In its sample, this clonotype was seen many times. This chain links TRBV19 with TRBJ1-2, with 12 bases aligning to TRBD1. CDR1 and CDR2 from the germline V gene are LNHDA and SQIVND (reference sequence). This CDR3 contains 20 residues. V trimming: 0 bases; J trimming: 6 bases; junction bases outside the gene matches: 17. The CDR3 DNA follows: TGTGCCAGTAGTATAGAGAATACGGGGACAGGGGGCTTAGTAGATGATGGCTACACCTTC. This encodes CASSIENTGTGGLVDDGYTF.

This clonotype was found many times. This chain connects TRBV12-5 to TRBJ1-5; the match to TRBD1 covers 7 bases. Trimming at V came to 1 base and at J to 3 bases, leaving 3 bases not matched to a gene. The germline V gene has CDR1 LGHNT and CDR2 FRNRAP. The CDR3 covers 15 residues. The CDR3 DNA reads as TGTGCTAGTGGTTTGGCCAGGGGGAACAATCAGCCCCAGCATTTT. It codes for CASGLARGNNQPQHF. The complete variable domain, with remaining parts taken from reference TRBV12-5 and TRBJ1-5, reads DARVTQTPRHKVTEMGQEVTMRCQPILGHNTVFWYRQTMMQGLELLAYFRNRAPLDDSGMPKDRFSAEMPDATLATLKIQPSEPRDSAVYFCASGLARGNNQPQHFGDGTRLSIL.

This clonotype has a handful of counts. This sequence joins TRBV7-8 and TRBJ1-1; weak D call: TRBD1 (5 bases). Trimming cost V 5 bases and J 13 bases, with 20 bases left between them. This CDR3 has 13 amino acids. The germline V gene has CDR1 SGHVS and CDR2 FQNEAQ. In DNA, the CDR3 is TGTGCCAGCAGCGAATTCCTCGGGGGGGATGTTTTCTTT. As protein: CASSEFLGGDVFF. Together with reference TRBV7-8 and TRBJ1-1, the CDR3 gives the full variable domain: GAGVSQSPRYKVAKRGQDVALRCDPISGHVSLFWYQQALGQGPEFLTYFQNEAQLDKSGLPSDRFFAERPEGSVSTLKIQRTQQEDSAVYLCASSEFLGGDVFFGQGTRLTVV.

This clonotype was picked up many times. The genes are TRBV6-1 and TRBJ2-5, with 7 bases identical to TRBD2. The V gene's germline CDR1 is MNHNS and CDR2 SASEGT. V lost 7 bases and J lost 7; bases outside the gene matches: 12. This CDR3 spans 14 amino acids. This chain's CDR3 is CASISSGVSWTQYF. DNA of the CDR3: TGTGCCAGCATAAGCAGCGGGGTGTCTTGGACCCAGTACTTC.

The genes are TRBV9 and TRBJ1-1; no definite D call. V lost 4 bases, J lost 2 bases, and 12 bases lay in between. Germline lookup yields CDR1 SGDLS and CDR2 YYNGEE. This CDR3 contains 14 residues. The CDR3 reads CASSPYGSNTEAFF. The CDR3 DNA is TGTGCCAGCAGCCCCTACGGGTCAAACACTGAAGCTTTCTTT.

This clonotype was seen at least ten times. V and J are TRBV6-1 and TRBJ2-7; TRBD2 matches 9 bases. The V gene's germline CDR1 is MNHNS and CDR2 SASEGT. The CDR3 totals 15 residues. With 6 bases clipped from V and 1 base from J, the junction kept 7 bases outside the gene matches. The CDR3 nucleotides are TGTGCCAGCAGCTCCAGCGGGGGGCCTTCCTACGAGCAGTACTTC. The encoded protein is CASSSSGGPSYEQYF.

The chain uses TRBV6-1 and TRBJ2-3; weak D call: TRBD1 (6 bases). Germline CDR1 MNHNS, CDR2 SASEGT. The CDR3 extends over 13 amino acids. Trimming left V 3 bases short and J 6 bases short, with 10 bases between. The CDR3 protein is CASSEGAKDTQYF. The CDR3 coding sequence is TGTGCCAGCAGTGAGGGGGCTAAGGATACGCAGTATTTT.

This chain joins TRBV19 and TRBJ2-7; 11 bases are shared with TRBD2. Germline trimming cut 6 bases from V and 7 bases from J; bases unmatched to any gene: 11. This CDR3 is built from 15 residues. Germline V gene sequence: CDR1 LNHDA, CDR2 SQIVND (reference sequence). CDR3 amino acids: CASRELAGEGREQYF. The CDR3, as DNA: TGTGCCAGTAGAGAACTAGCGGGAGAGGGAAGGGAGCAGTACTTC.

This clonotype was recorded at least ten times. This rearrangement joins TRBV7-2 to TRBJ1-1; TRBD1 matches at 8 bases. The junction had 6 bases not matched to a gene; V was cut back by 4 bases and J by 2 bases. This CDR3 is 15 amino acids long. Germline V CDR1 and CDR2: SGHTA, FQGNSA. CDR3 coding DNA: TGTGCCAGCAGCTATGCAGGGGGCGTAAACACTGAAGCTTTCTTT. Translating it yields CASSYAGGVNTEAFF.

In its sample, this clonotype was seen many times. V is TRBV6-2 or TRBV6-3 and J is TRBJ1-1, with D perhaps TRBD1 (5 bases). Germline-derived CDR1 and CDR2 are MNHEY and SVGEGT. Between the trimmed V and J ends, which lost 7 bases and 3 bases, there was a span of 24 bases. The CDR3 has 17 amino acids. Here the CDR3 DNA reads TGTGCCAGCACCATATTCGCCCCAAGGGTAGGGGACACTGAAGCTTTCTTT. Its protein is CASTIFAPRVGDTEAFF.

This clonotype was seen repeatedly, ten times or more. V gene TRBV6-5 combines with J gene TRBJ2-7, with D possibly TRBD2 on 6 matching bases. In germline, CDR1 is MNHEY, CDR2 SVGAGI. V was clipped by 2 bases and J by 0 bases, with 14 bases between them. The CDR3 contains 16 residues. The CDR3 region has the DNA TGTGCCAGCAGTTACGTTCGCGGGGCAAGCTCCTACGAGCAGTACTTC. Its translation is CASSYVRGASSYEQYF.

This clonotype was counted at least ten times. The genes are TRBV29-1 and TRBJ2-5; 15 bases agree with TRBD2. Germline V gene data show CDR1 as SQVTM and CDR2 as ANQGSEA. The length of the CDR3 is 14 residues. The V and J ends lost 6 bases and 3 bases, in that order; junction bases with no gene match: 2. The CDR3 DNA sequence: TGCAGCGTCGGACTAGCGGGGGGGAAAGAGACCCAGTACTTC. Translation gives CSVGLAGGKETQYF.

Ten or more counts support this clonotype. The J gene is TRBJ1-2, the V gene TRBV15, with D hard to call. There are 16 residues in the CDR3. Germline V CDR1 and CDR2: LNHNV, YYDKDF (reference sequence). V shed 1 base and J shed 8 bases, with 20 bases lying between them. This CDR3 is CATSRVMETMTRGYTF. In nucleotides, the CDR3 is TGTGCCACCAGCAGAGTAATGGAAACTATGACGCGGGGCTACACCTTC.

The table lists this clonotype with a few counts. This chain connects TRBV14 to TRBJ1-2, with no clear D. Germline V gene lookup returns CDR1 SGHDN and CDR2 FVKESK. Trimming stripped 4 bases from V and 4 bases from J, with 13 bases between. The CDR3 covers 14 residues. The CDR3 coding sequence is TGTGCCAGCAGCCCATTGACGGATTTCTATGGCTACACCTTC. It specifies CASSPLTDFYGYTF. The variable domain in full, completed from reference TRBV14 and TRBJ1-2, reads EAGVTQFPSHSVIEKGQTVTLRCDPISGHDNLYWYRRVMGKEIKFLLHFVKESKQDESGMPNNRFLAERTGGTYSTLKVQPAELEDSGVYFCASSPLTDFYGYTFGSGTRLTVV.

This clonotype was recorded at least ten times. V is TRBV6-5 and J is TRBJ2-7; 8 nucleotides align to TRBD1. Germline CDR1 is MNHEY and CDR2 is SVGAGI. Trimming removed 5 bases from V and 0 bases from J; junction bases left unmatched: 3. The CDR3 extends over 14 amino acids. The CDR3 sequence is CASSRDRSSYEQYF. The CDR3 DNA is TGTGCCAGCAGTCGGGACAGGAGCTCCTACGAGCAGTACTTC.

This clonotype was counted at least ten times. The CDR3 region is CASSFWENTEAFF. Written as DNA, the CDR3 is TGTGCCAGCAGTTTTTGGGAAAACACTGAAGCTTTCTTT. The V and J genes are TRBV28 and TRBJ1-1; D remains ambiguous. The CDR3 is 13 residues long. V lost 3 bases and J 2 bases, leaving 7 bases between the germline ends. The germline V gene encodes CDR1 MDHEN and CDR2 SYDVKM.

For the CDR3, the DNA is TGTGCCAGCAGCTTGCGGGGACTAAGAGAGACCCAGTACTTC. This translates into CASSLRGLRETQYF. The chain links TRBV11-2 to TRBJ2-5, with TRBD2 matching over 7 bases. J gave up 4 bases and V 3 bases, and 5 bases lay outside the gene matches. The CDR3 is 14 residues long. Looked up from germline, CDR1 is SGHAT and CDR2 is FQNNGV.